This is a list of T cell receptor beta chains from one sample in a study of blood T cell repertoires in COVID-19. Here immunoSEQ multiplex PCR was the method, and the copy in TCRdb shows in-frame clones only, minus some. The sample lists 150,000 to 200,000 clones, 85% to 90% seen once, with 0.99% in the top ten. The specimen sequenced was peripheral blood. Source of these receptors: a man younger than 35 with acute or convalescent COVID-19. The conserved cysteine and the conserved F or W are not part of the CDR3 here. Each record gives: V gene, J gene, clone size, CDR3 protein. Part of the rows lack a size; the others show once, few, many or a class for expanded clones.

TRBV11-2	TRBJ2-1	NA	ASNIGQGIWSSYNEQF
TRBV14	TRBJ2-7	NA	ASSQAGSGEQY
TRBV19	TRBJ1-5	NA	ASSIGRDSNQPQH
TRBV6-6	TRBJ1-5	NA	ASTRSGQPQH
TRBV5-1	TRBJ1-2	few	ASSLPGDYGYT
TRBV25-1	TRBJ2-7	NA	ASSDLAGYYEQY
TRBV12-3/TRBV12-4	TRBJ1-1	once	ASSYGRNTEAF
TRBV3-1/TRBV3-2	TRBJ1-5	NA	ASSQVSGASQPQH
TRBV14	TRBJ1-1	few	ASSHIRQRNTEAF
TRBV30	TRBJ2-7	NA	AWSESYEQY
TRBV28	TRBJ2-1	NA	ASRGGAANEQF
TRBV5-6	TRBJ1-2	NA	ASSFVQGVYGYT
TRBV28	TRBJ1-2	NA	ASSLPGTGGRNYGYT
TRBV6-5	TRBJ1-6	NA	ASRPPGQLNSPLH
TRBV4-1	TRBJ2-1	NA	ASSQIDSGYNEQF